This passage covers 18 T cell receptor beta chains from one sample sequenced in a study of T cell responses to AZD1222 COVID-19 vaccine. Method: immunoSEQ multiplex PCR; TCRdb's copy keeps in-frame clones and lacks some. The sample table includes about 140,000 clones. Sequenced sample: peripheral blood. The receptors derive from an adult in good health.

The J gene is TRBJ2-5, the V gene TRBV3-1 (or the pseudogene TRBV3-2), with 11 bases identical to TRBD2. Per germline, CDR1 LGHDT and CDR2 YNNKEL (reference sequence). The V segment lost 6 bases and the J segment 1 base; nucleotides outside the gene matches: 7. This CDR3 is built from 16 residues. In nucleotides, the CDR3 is TGTGCCAGCAGTGGACTAGCGGGTATGATCCAAGAGACCCAGTACTTC. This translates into CASSGLAGMIQETQYF.

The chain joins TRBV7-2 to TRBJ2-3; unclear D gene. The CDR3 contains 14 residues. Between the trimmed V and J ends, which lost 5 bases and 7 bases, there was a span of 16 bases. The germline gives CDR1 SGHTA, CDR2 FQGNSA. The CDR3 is CASSAPRSGYTQYF. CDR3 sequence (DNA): TGTGCCAGCAGCGCCCCTCGATCAGGCTATACGCAGTATTTT.

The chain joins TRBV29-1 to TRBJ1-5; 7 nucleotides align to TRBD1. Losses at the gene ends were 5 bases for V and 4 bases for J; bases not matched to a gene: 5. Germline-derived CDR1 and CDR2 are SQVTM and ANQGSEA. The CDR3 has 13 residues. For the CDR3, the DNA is TGCAGCGTTTCAGGGGGGGTTAATCAGCCCCAGCATTTT. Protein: CSVSGGVNQPQHF.

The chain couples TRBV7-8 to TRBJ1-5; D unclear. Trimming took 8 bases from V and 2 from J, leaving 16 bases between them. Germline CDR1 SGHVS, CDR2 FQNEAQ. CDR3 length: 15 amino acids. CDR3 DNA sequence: TGTGCCAGCGCGTCTAATCGGCTCGGCAATCAGCCCCAGCATTTT. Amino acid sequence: CASASNRLGNQPQHF.

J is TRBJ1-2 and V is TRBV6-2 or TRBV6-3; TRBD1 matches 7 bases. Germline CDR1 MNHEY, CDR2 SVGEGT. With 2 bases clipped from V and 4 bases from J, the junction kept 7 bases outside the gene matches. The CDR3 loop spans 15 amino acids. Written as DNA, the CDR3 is TGTGCCAGCAGTTACCCCAACACAGGGGTCTATGGCTACACCTTC. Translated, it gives CASSYPNTGVYGYTF.

The CDR3 bases are TGTGCCAGCAGCCAGGACAGGAACACTGAAGCTTTCTTT. It translates to CASSQDRNTEAFF. The chain has TRBV6-4 and TRBJ1-1, with D possibly being TRBD1 (6 bases). Trimming took 6 bases from V and 1 from J, leaving 9 bases between them. Per germline, CDR1 MRHNA and CDR2 SNTAGT. The CDR3 is 13 amino acids.

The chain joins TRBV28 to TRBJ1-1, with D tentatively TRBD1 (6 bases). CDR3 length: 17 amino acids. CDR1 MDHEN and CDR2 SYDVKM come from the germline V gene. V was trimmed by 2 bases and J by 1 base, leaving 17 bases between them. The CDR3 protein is CASSLSWWGGANTEAFF. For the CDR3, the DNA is TGTGCCAGCAGTTTAAGTTGGTGGGGGGGGGCGAACACTGAAGCTTTCTTT. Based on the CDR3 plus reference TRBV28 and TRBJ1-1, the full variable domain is DVKVTQSSRYLVKRTGEKVFLECVQDMDHENMFWYRQDPGLGLRLIYFSYDVKMKEKGDIPEGYSVSREKKERFSLILESASTNQTSMYLCASSLSWWGGANTEAFFGQGTRLTVV.

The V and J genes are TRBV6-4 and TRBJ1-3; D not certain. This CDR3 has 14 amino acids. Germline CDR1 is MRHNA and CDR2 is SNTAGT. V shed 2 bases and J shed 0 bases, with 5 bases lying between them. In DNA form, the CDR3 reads TGTGCCAGCAGTGACAGGGACTCTGGAAACACCATATATTTT. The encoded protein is CASSDRDSGNTIYF.

The CDR3 DNA follows: TGTGCCAGCAGCTTAAACGGGGGGATAGAAAACACTGAAGCTTTCTTT. Protein: CASSLNGGIENTEAFF. The V gene is TRBV7-3, the J gene TRBJ1-1, with D possibly matching TRBD1 (5 bases). Trimming removed 1 base at V and 2 bases at J, with 14 bases between. CDR3 size: 16 residues. Looked up from germline, CDR1 is SGHTA and CDR2 is FQGTGA. The complete variable domain, with remaining parts taken from reference TRBV7-3 and TRBJ1-1, reads GAGVSQTPSNKVTEKGKYVELRCDPISGHTALYWYRQSLGQGPEFLIYFQGTGAADDSGLPNDRFFAVRPEGSVSTLKIQRTERGDSAVYLCASSLNGGIENTEAFFGQGTRLTVV.

CDR3 DNA: TGTGCCAGCAGCTTACGGACAGGGGTAGTCCCCGTCTATAATTCACCCCTCCACTTT. The encoded protein is CASSLRTGVVPVYNSPLHF. The chain uses TRBV11-3 and TRBJ1-6, with 9 nucleotides matching TRBD1. The CDR3 has 19 residues. Germline loops: CDR1 SGHNT, CDR2 YENEEA. V lost 2 bases, J lost 3 bases, and 11 bases stayed unmatched.

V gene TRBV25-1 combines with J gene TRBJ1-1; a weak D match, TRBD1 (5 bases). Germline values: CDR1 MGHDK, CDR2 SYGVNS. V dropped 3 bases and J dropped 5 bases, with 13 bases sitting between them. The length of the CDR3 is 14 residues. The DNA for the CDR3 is TGTGCCAGCAGTGATTGGGGCGAGGGGACTGAAGCTTTCTTT. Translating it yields CASSDWGEGTEAFF.

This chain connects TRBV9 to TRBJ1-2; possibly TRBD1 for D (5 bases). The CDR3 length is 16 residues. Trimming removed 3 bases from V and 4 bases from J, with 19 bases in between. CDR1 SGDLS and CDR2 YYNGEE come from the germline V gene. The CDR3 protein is CASSARGDGGFYGYTF. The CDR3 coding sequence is TGTGCCAGCAGCGCACGAGGGGACGGAGGATTCTATGGCTACACCTTC. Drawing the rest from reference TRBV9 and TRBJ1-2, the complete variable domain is DSGVTQTPKHLITATGQRVTLRCSPRSGDLSVYWYQQSLDQGLQFLIQYYNGEERAKGNILERFSAQQFPDLHSELNLSSLELGDSALYFCASSARGDGGFYGYTFGSGTRLTVV.

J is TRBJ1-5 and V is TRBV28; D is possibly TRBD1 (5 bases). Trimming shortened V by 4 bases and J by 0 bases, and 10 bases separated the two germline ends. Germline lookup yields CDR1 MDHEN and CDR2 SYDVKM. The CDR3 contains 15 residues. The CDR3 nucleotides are TGTGCCAGCAGTTCCGGGACCCATAGCAATCAGCCCCAGCATTTT. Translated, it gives CASSSGTHSNQPQHF.

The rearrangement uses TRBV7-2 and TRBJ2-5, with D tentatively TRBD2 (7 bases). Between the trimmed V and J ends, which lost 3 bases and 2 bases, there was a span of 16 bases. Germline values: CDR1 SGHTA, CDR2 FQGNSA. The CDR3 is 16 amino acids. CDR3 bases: TGTGCCAGCAGCTTGGGTAATAGGGGGGGTCAAGAGACCCAGTACTTC. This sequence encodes CASSLGNRGGQETQYF.

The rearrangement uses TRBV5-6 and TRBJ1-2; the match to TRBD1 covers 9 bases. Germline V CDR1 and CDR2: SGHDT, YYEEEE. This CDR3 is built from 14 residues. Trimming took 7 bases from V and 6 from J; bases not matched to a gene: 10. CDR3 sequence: CASGWTGDIDGYTF. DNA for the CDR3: TGTGCCAGCGGGTGGACAGGGGATATCGATGGCTACACCTTC.

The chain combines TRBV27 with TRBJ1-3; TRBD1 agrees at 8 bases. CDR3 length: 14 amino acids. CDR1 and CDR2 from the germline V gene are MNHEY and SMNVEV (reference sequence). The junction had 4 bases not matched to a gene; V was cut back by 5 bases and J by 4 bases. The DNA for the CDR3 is TGTGCCAGCAGTATGACAGGGGTGGGAAACACCATATATTTT. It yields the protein CASSMTGVGNTIYF.

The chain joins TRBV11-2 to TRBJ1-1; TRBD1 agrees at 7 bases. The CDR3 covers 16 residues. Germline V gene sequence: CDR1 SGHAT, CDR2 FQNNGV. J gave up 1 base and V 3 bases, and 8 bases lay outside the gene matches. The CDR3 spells CASSFLRQGRNTEAFF. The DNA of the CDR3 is TGTGCCAGCAGCTTCCTGCGACAGGGTAGGAACACTGAAGCTTTCTTT.

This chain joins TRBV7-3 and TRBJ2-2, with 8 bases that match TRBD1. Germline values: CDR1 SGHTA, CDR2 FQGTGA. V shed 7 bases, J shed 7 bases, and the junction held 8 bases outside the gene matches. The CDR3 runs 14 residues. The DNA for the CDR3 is TGTGCCAGCACCTCGAACAGGGGGAGCGGGGAGCTGTTTTTT. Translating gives CASTSNRGSGELFF.